This TCR beta chain was sequenced during a study of T cells in localized non-small cell lung cancer. As for this clone: What it binds is not known.

This CDR3 is built from 14 residues. Germline V CDR1 and CDR2: MNHNY, SVGAGI (reference sequence). V shed 5 bases, J shed 4 bases, and the junction held 8 bases outside the gene matches. Libraries were prepared by immunoSEQ multiplex PCR; TCRdb keeps only in-frame clonotypes and omits some of them. The table shows roughly 29,000 clones, with about 80% occurring only once. Study-wide points: There was higher T cell clonality in uninvolved adjacent lung than in tumor, and it was highest there. There were a median about 53 of the top 100 tumor clones appearing in adjacent lung.

The sample was peripheral blood mononuclear cells, taken before any cancer treatment. The TCR sequence derives from a man between 40 and 70 years old with stage III lung adenocarcinoma. This rearrangement joins TRBV6-6 to TRBJ2-7, with 7 bases that match TRBD1. The chain's CDR3 is CASSRQGVIYEQYF. The DNA of the CDR3 is TGTGCCAGCAGTCGGCAGGGGGTTATATACGAGCAGTACTTC.